This T cell receptor (beta chain) stems from a study of patients and donors after allogeneic stem cell transplantation. TCRdb redid the calling of the RT-PCR reads with MiXCR, one entry per CDR3 protein. The sample lists hundreds of thousands of distinct CDR3 sequences; approximately 16% were seen once. The CDR3 spans 14 residues. Germline CDR1 and CDR2: SGHTA and FQGNSA. J was trimmed by 2 bases and V by 4 bases; bases with no gene match: 4. The receptor's source is a human donor who was either an allogeneic HSCT recipient or a stem cell or donor lymphocyte infusion donor (not recorded which). It is not recorded whose cells these are; they may come from a transplant donor. The sequencing input was blood, either unsorted or a sorted T cell fraction (not recorded which). The chain uses TRBV7-2 and TRBJ2-7; 8 nucleotides line up with TRBD1. CDR3 DNA sequence: TGTGCCAGCAGCTCGGAGACAGGGGCCTACGAGCAGTACTTC. Translation gives CASSSETGAYEQYF.